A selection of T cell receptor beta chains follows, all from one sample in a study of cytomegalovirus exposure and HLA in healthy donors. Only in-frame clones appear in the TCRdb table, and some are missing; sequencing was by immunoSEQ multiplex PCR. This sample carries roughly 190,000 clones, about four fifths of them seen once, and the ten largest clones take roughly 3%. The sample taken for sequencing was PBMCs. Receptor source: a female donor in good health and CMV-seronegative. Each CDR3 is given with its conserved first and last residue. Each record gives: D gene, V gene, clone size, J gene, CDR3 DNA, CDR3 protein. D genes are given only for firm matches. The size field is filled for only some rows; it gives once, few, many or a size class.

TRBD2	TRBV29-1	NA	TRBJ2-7	TGCAGCGTTGAAGATCAGGGTAGCGGGGGGTGGGAGCAGTACTTC	CSVEDQGSGGWEQYF
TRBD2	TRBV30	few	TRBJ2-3	TGTGCCTGGAGTACCCGACGCCTCAGGTCTAGCGGCCTCACAGATACGCAGTATTTT	CAWSTRRLRSSGLTDTQYF
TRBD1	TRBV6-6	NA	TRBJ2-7	TGTGCCAGCAGCTTGACAGGGAACCTTTTTTCCTACGAGCAGTACTTC	CASSLTGNLFSYEQYF
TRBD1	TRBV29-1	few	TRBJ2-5	TGCAGCGCCGTAGGGGGCGGAGAGACCCAGTACTTC	CSAVGGGETQYF
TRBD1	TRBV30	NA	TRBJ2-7	TGTGCCTGGAGTGCTGGACAGGGAGCTGGCTACGAGCAGTACTTC	CAWSAGQGAGYEQYF
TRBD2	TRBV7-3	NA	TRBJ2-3	TGTGCCAGCAGCGAAAGTAGGGGACTAGAACCGTCAACGCAGTATTTT	CASSESRGLEPSTQYF
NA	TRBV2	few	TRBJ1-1	TGTGCCAGCAGTGGGGACACTAACACTGAAGCTTTCTTT	CASSGDTNTEAFF
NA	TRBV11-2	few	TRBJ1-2	TGTGCCAGCAGCTTAGATCTTGGAGGATTATATGGCTACACCTTC	CASSLDLGGLYGYTF
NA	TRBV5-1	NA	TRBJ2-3	TGCGCCAGCAGATCTAGCTTCACAGATACGCAGTATTTT	CASRSSFTDTQYF
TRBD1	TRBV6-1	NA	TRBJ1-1	TGTGCCAGCATCGGTAGGGGGCGCGGGACTGAAGCTTTCTTT	CASIGRGRGTEAFF
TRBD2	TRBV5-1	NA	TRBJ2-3	TGCGCCAGCAGCTTGTCTGTACTAGCGGGGGGGACCTCTAGCACAGATACGCAGTATTTT	CASSLSVLAGGTSSTDTQYF
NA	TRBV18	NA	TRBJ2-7	TGTGCCAGCTCACCTACAAGCTCCTACGAGCAGTACTTC	CASSPTSSYEQYF
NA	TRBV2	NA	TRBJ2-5	TGTGCCAGCGGTAGGGGATCCTCGGAGACCCAGTACTTC	CASGRGSSETQYF
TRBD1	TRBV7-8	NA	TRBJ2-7	TGTGCCAGCAGCTTAGACTCCTCCGGGACAGGGTTCTACGAGCAGTACTTC	CASSLDSSGTGFYEQYF
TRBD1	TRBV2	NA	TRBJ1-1	TGTGCCAGCAGTTACGACAGGGCTGCTTTCTTT	CASSYDRAAFF
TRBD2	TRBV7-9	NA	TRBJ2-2	TGTGCCAGCAGCCAAGGGACTATAGACACCGGGGAGCTGTTTTTT	CASSQGTIDTGELFF
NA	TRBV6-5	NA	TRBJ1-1	TGTGCCAGCACCACCGGACAGCTGAACACTGAAGCTTTCTTT	CASTTGQLNTEAFF
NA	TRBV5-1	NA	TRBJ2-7	TGCGCCAGCAGCTTTGGTACAGGGTCAGACGAGCAGTACTTC	CASSFGTGSDEQYF
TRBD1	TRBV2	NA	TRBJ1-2	TGTGCCACCGGAGGACAGGGGTATGGCTACACCTTC	CATGGQGYGYTF
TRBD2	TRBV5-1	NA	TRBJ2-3	TGCGCCAGCAGCTTGAACCCTAGCGGGGGGATCACAGATACGCAGTATTTT	CASSLNPSGGITDTQYF
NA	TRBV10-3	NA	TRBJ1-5	TGTGCCATCAGTGAGTCGCTAGGAGCCAATCAGCCCCAGCATTTT	CAISESLGANQPQHF
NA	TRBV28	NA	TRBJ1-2	TGTGCCAGCAGTCAAGGGGCCTTGGAGAACTATGGCTACACCTTC	CASSQGALENYGYTF
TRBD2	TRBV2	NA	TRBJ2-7	TGTGCCAGCAGTCGGGGGGGCCAATCCTACGAGCAGTACTTC	CASSRGGQSYEQYF
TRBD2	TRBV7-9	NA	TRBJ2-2	TGTGCCAGCAGACCCCGCGGGGGGACGAACACCGGGGAGCTGTTTTTT	CASRPRGGTNTGELFF
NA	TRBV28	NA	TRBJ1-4	TGTGCCAGCAGTCTGGCCACGGACAGAGCTAATGAAAAACTGTTTTTT	CASSLATDRANEKLFF
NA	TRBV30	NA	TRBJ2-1	TGTGCCTGGAGTAGACAGAGTGAGCAGTTCTTC	CAWSRQSEQFF
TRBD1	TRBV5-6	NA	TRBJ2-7	TGTGCCAGCAGCTTGGTGGCAGGGGGATCCTACGAGCAGTACTTC	CASSLVAGGSYEQYF
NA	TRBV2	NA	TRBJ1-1	TGTGCCAGCAGTCCGGATTCCGGGGTTATGAACACTGAAGCTTTCTTT	CASSPDSGVMNTEAFF
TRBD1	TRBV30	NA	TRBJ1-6	TGTGCCTGGAGTGTTCCGGGACAGTATAATTCACCCCTCCACTTT	CAWSVPGQYNSPLHF
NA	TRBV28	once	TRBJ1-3	TGTGCCAGCAGCCGCCAGGCTCCAGGGGTGGGAAACACCATATATTTT	CASSRQAPGVGNTIYF
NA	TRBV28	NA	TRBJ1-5	TGTGCCAGCAGTTCCTCCCCCCTTCCCCAGCATTTT	CASSSSPLPQHF